This is a list of T cell receptor beta chains from one sample in a study of T cell repertoires in cytomegalovirus infection. MiXCR, run by TCRdb on the reads, gives a single entry per CDR3 protein. The data show about 260,000 distinct CDR3 sequences, around 8.7% seen once. The sequenced sample was PBMCs. These receptor sequences come from a human donor in good health (CMV status not recorded). Some clones in this sample may be carry-over from other donors' samples. Each CDR3 is given with its conserved first and last residue. D genes are given only for firm matches. A clone size is listed for some rows: how often the clone was seen (once, few, many), or a class if it is expanded.

j_call v_call clone_size d_call cdr3_nt cdr3_aa
TRBJ2-2 TRBV12-3/TRBV12-4 . . TGTGCCAGTTTCGAGGGGACCGCACTCGGGGAGCTGTTTTTT CASFEGTALGELFF
TRBJ2-7 TRBV29-1 few . TGCAGCGTGTGGACAAGCGGAACATACGAGCAGTACTTC CSVWTSGTYEQYF
TRBJ2-1 TRBV7-2 many TRBD2 TGTGCCAGCAGCTTGTGGCGGGGGGGATACAATGAGCAGTTCTTC CASSLWRGGYNEQFF
TRBJ1-2 TRBV6-5 few TRBD1 TGTGCCAGCAGTTATCGAGGGACAGGCCTGAACTATGGCTACACCTTC CASSYRGTGLNYGYTF
TRBJ2-3 TRBV28 few . TGTGCCAGCAGCCCCAACTACCGCACAGATACGCAGTATTTT CASSPNYRTDTQYF
TRBJ1-1 TRBV28 many TRBD1 TGTGCCAGCAGTTTAGTGGACAGGGGTGCGGCTGAAGCTTTCTTT CASSLVDRGAAEAFF
TRBJ2-5 TRBV7-2 many TRBD1 TGTGCCAGCAGCTTAAGTTGGGACAGCTACCAAGAGACCCAGTACTTC CASSLSWDSYQETQYF
TRBJ2-3 TRBV7-2 . . TGTGCCAGCAGCTCCTCGCTGGGCGCCCTGGGTACAGATACGCAGTATTTT CASSSSLGALGTDTQYF
TRBJ2-1 TRBV7-2 many . TGTGCCAGCAGGCCGGCAGGAAATAATCGCAATGAGCAGTTCTTC CASRPAGNNRNEQFF
TRBJ1-2 TRBV12-3/TRBV12-4 few TRBD1 TGTGCCAGCAGTTCCCGTCGGGCAGGGGGCGCATATGGCTACACCTTC CASSSRRAGGAYGYTF
TRBJ2-3 TRBV4-2 few TRBD2 TGTGCCAGCAGCCAAGAGACCAGCGGGGGGGCAGATACGCAGTATTTT CASSQETSGGADTQYF
TRBJ2-4 TRBV7-2 many . TGTGCCAGCAAAGAGGCCCGTGTCAAAAACATTCAGTACTTC CASKEARVKNIQYF
TRBJ2-6 TRBV5-1 few TRBD1 TGCGCCAGCAGCTTGGCCGGGACAGCCAACTCTGGGGCCAACGTCCTGACTTTC CASSLAGTANSGANVLTF
TRBJ1-4 TRBV12-3/TRBV12-4 many . TGTGCCAGCAGTTTTTCAGGGACCAATGAAAAACTGTTTTTT CASSFSGTNEKLFF
TRBJ2-7 TRBV3-1 . . TGTGCCAGCAGCCAAGATGTGAAGTACGAGCAGTACTTC CASSQDVKYEQYF
TRBJ1-3 TRBV6-1 many . TGTGCCAGCAGGGCCGCGGGCCCAGGGGCTGGAAACACCATATATTTT CASRAAGPGAGNTIYF
TRBJ2-1 TRBV7-9 . . TGTGCCAGCAGCTCATCAGGGTCTCCCTACAATGAGCAGTTCTTC CASSSSGSPYNEQFF
TRBJ2-7 TRBV28 many TRBD1 TGTGCCAGCAGTAGAGGACAGGGGATCGAGCAGTACTTC CASSRGQGIEQYF
TRBJ1-6 TRBV15 few . TGTGCCACCAGCAGAAGCGTGGGGGATTCACCCCTCCACTTT CATSRSVGDSPLHF
TRBJ2-5 TRBV12-3/TRBV12-4 many . TGTGCCAGCAGTTTAGTCAGGGGAATTGAGACCCAGTACTTC CASSLVRGIETQYF
TRBJ2-1 TRBV7-7 many TRBD2 TGTGCTAGCAGCCGGGGGGTCAGCAACAATGAGCAGTTCTTC CASSRGVSNNEQFF
TRBJ2-3 TRBV6-6 many TRBD2 TGTGCCAGCAGTAACCTTAGCGGGGGAGGCACAGATACGCAGTATTTT CASSNLSGGGTDTQYF
TRBJ2-3 TRBV29-1 few TRBD2 TGCAGCGTTGAATACCTAGCGGGTCGCACAGATACGCAGTATTTT CSVEYLAGRTDTQYF
TRBJ2-3 TRBV7-2 . . TGTACCAGCAGCTTAGTGGGCACCACAGATACGCAGTATTTT CTSSLVGTTDTQYF
TRBJ1-5 TRBV7-9 many . TGTGCCAGCAGCTTAGTAGGGGCTAATCAGCCCCAGCATTTT CASSLVGANQPQHF
TRBJ2-1 TRBV6-6 few TRBD2 TGTGCCAGCAACCCCCGACTAGCGGGAGGTGGGAGCTCCTACAATGAGCAGTTCTTC CASNPRLAGGGSSYNEQFF
TRBJ1-2 TRBV7-9 many . TGTGCCAGCAGCTTAGCGGGTTCGGATGGCTACACCTTC CASSLAGSDGYTF
TRBJ2-7 TRBV6-5 many TRBD1 TGTGCCAGCATTCTCTCCCGGGACAGGGGCAACGAGCAGTACTTC CASILSRDRGNEQYF
TRBJ1-4 TRBV7-2 many . TGTGCCAGCAGCTCCACTCCGGGAGATGAGAAACTGTTTTTT CASSSTPGDEKLFF
TRBJ1-5 TRBV12-3/TRBV12-4 many . TGTGCCAGCAGTTTAGAGCCGGGGAGTGGGCCGAGCAATCAGCCCCAGCATTTT CASSLEPGSGPSNQPQHF
TRBJ1-4 TRBV7-2 many TRBD1 TGTGCCAGCAGGTCGACCGGGACAGGGTTTGAAAAACTGTTTTTT CASRSTGTGFEKLFF
TRBJ1-1 TRBV28 . . TGTGCCAGCAGTTTACTTATCGGGGGGAGGTCTGAAGCTTTCTTT CASSLLIGGRSEAFF
TRBJ1-6 TRBV6-2/TRBV6-3 many . TGTGCCAGCTGTCGGGGGGAGTATAATTCACCCCTCCACTTT CASCRGEYNSPLHF
TRBJ1-4 TRBV7-2 many . TGTGCCAGCAGATCAGCGCTGGTGGCGGAAAAACTGTTTTTT CASRSALVAEKLFF
TRBJ1-4 TRBV7-8 many . TGTGCCAGCAGCTTTGTTATTGCGGAAAAACTGTTTTTT CASSFVIAEKLFF
TRBJ2-7 TRBV7-2 many . TGTGCCAGCAGCTTAGAACAGGTTAGCTCCTACGAGCAGTACTTC CASSLEQVSSYEQYF
TRBJ1-5 TRBV6-2/TRBV6-3 many TRBD1 TGTGCCAGCAGACCGACAGGGGGGAATAGCAATCAGCCCCAGCATTTT CASRPTGGNSNQPQHF
TRBJ2-4 TRBV20-1 few . TGCAGTGCTAACACTGAGGGAGCCAAAAACATTCAGTACTTC CSANTEGAKNIQYF
TRBJ1-5 TRBV5-1 many TRBD1 TGCGCCAGCAGCCCAGGGGACAGTGGTCAGCCCCAGCATTTT CASSPGDSGQPQHF